One TCR beta chain is described in this entry. Its antigen is undetermined. The CDR3 length is 16 residues. Trimming left V 2 bases short and J 0 bases short, with 13 bases between. Germline V gene data show CDR1 as LGHNT and CDR2 as FRNRAP. This record belongs to a study of shared clonotypes between healthy human individuals. Study-wide points: Sequencing depth was predicted to influence how clonotypes are shared among donors.

As defined, naive CD8 cells were CD45RO-negative and positively selected for CCR7, with terminally differentiated effector memory CD45RA+ cells excluded. Repertoires were generated with immunoSEQ multiplex PCR, while TCRdb's copy carries only in-frame clones and drops some. The sample has about 750,000 clones; 80% to 95% are singletons. The sequence was collected from a young man in good health. The chain is built from TRBV12-5 and TRBJ1-1, with D possibly being TRBD1 (5 bases). Sequencing was performed on naive CD8+ T cells sorted from blood. The chain's CDR3 is CASGLPLDSLNTEAFF. The CDR3 DNA sequence: TGTGCTAGTGGTTTGCCCCTTGACAGCTTGAACACTGAAGCTTTCTTT.